Each of the 2 T cell receptor beta chains below was sequenced from the same sample in a study of shared clonotypes between healthy human individuals. CD45RO-negative, CCR7-selected cells formed the naive CD8 fraction, which excluded terminally differentiated effector memory CD45RA+ cells. The method was immunoSEQ multiplex PCR; TCRdb's version includes in-frame clones alone and lacks a portion of them. The sample carries hundreds of thousands of clones, 95% to 98% recorded once. Sequencing used naive CD8+ T cells sorted from blood. These receptors all stem from a man aged 25-45 years in good health.

The gene calls are TRBV27 and TRBJ2-5; TRBD1 aligns across 7 bases. The CDR3 contains 15 residues. CDR1 is MNHEY, CDR2 SMNVEV, per germline (reference sequence). With 5 bases clipped from V and 1 base from J, the junction kept 7 bases outside the gene matches. Written as DNA, the CDR3 is TGTGCCAGCAGTACTAGGGACAGACCCCAAGAGACCCAGTACTTC. Its translation: CASSTRDRPQETQYF.

The rearrangement joins TRBV14 to TRBJ2-1; D call uncertain. This CDR3 contains 12 residues. CDR1 and CDR2 from the germline V gene are SGHDN and FVKESK. V lost 0 bases to trimming and J lost 8 bases, with 5 bases between them. The CDR3 DNA sequence: TGTGCCAGCAGCCAAGAAGTTGATGAGCAGTTCTTC. It is translated as CASSQEVDEQFF.